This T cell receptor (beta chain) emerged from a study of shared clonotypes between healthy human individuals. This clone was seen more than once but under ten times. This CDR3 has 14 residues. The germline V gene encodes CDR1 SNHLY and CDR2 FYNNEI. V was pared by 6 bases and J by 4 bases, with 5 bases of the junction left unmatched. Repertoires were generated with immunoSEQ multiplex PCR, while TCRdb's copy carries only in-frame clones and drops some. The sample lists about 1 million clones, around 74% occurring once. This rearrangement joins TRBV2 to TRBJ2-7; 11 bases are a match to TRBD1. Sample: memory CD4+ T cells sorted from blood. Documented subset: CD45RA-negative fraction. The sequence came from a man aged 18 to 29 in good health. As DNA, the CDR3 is TGTGCCAGCAGCGGGACAGGGGGACCGTACGAGCAGTACTTC. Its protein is CASSGTGGPYEQYF.